The rows below give T cell receptor beta chains drawn from one sample of a study of T cells in Graves' hyperthyroidism and ophthalmopathy. TCRdb passed the multiplex PCR reads through MiXCR, listing each CDR3 protein once. Of some 400,000 distinct CDR3 sequences listed, approximately 12% are singletons. The material sequenced was blood. Every receptor here comes from a man aged 30 to 45 with Graves' hyperthyroidism that later progressed to Graves' ophthalmopathy. Each CDR3 is given without its conserved first and last residue. Part of the rows lack a size; the others show once, few, many or a class for expanded clones.

V gene | clone size | CDR3 length | CDR3 protein
TRBV10-2 | many | 11 | ASSESKLEGYT
TRBV30 | . | 14 | AWSVWLDRRTFGYT
TRBV20-1 | . | 10 | SAVGSVETQY
TRBV20-1 | few | 13 | SAREDPGIPYEQY
TRBV12-3/TRBV12-4 | many | 13 | ASSFGTGLGETQY
TRBV30 | few | 14 | AWSKPAGPSLHEQY
TRBV6-5 | many | 15 | ASSYSDRATSGNTIY
TRBV12-3/TRBV12-4 | . | 16 | ASSFQSSVALINQPQH
TRBV12-3/TRBV12-4 | many | 12 | ASRLEWENSPLH
TRBV11-2 | many | 12 | ASSLGMRDSPLH
TRBV28 | many | 12 | ASSFGLATNTQY
TRBV10-3 | few | 13 | AISESRNSYNEQF
TRBV4-1 | few | 12 | ASSQVGRNTEAF